This T cell receptor beta chain appears in the sequencing data of a study of blood T cell repertoires in COVID-19. Study-wide background: Italy, Spain and the United States were the sources of the convalescent and acute COVID-19 samples. PBMCs, B-cell-depleted T cells, or T cells were the source of the cDNA or gDNA that made up the material.

The repertoire was sequenced with immunoSEQ multiplex PCR; TCRdb's copy has only in-frame clones and lacks some. The sample yields about 100,000 clones, 80% to 90% seen once. The count of this clone is one. The CDR3 has 14 amino acids. The germline V gene has CDR1 KGHSH and CDR2 LQKENI. V dropped 5 bases and J dropped 1 base, with 11 bases sitting between them. Input material: peripheral blood. The rearrangement links TRBV18 to TRBJ1-1; perhaps TRBD1 as D (5 bases). The clonotype was recovered from a man aged 55 to 69 with acute or convalescent COVID-19. The CDR3 region has the DNA TGTGCCAGCTCAACCAACACAGGGAACACTGAAGCTTTCTTT. Its translation: CASSTNTGNTEAFF.